This T cell receptor beta chain was identified during a study of cytomegalovirus exposure and HLA in healthy donors. It was healthy bone marrow donors who served as donors. In germline, CDR1 is MNHEY, CDR2 SVGAGI. This CDR3 has 15 amino acids. Unmatched junction bases numbered 10, after V lost 6 bases and J lost 3 bases. The PCR employed 60 Vbeta primers together with 13 Jbeta primers. Using immunoSEQ multiplex PCR, the repertoire was profiled, and TCRdb retains in-frame clones only, with some absent. This sample's table reports approximately 170,000 clones. The receptor was isolated from a woman aged 18 to 35 in good health and CMV-seropositive. Sequenced: PBMCs. This chain joins TRBV6-5 and TRBJ2-7; 8 bases line up with TRBD1. Here the CDR3 reads CASRFARTGYYEQYF. The DNA for the CDR3 is TGTGCCAGCAGATTTGCAAGGACAGGGTACTACGAGCAGTACTTC.